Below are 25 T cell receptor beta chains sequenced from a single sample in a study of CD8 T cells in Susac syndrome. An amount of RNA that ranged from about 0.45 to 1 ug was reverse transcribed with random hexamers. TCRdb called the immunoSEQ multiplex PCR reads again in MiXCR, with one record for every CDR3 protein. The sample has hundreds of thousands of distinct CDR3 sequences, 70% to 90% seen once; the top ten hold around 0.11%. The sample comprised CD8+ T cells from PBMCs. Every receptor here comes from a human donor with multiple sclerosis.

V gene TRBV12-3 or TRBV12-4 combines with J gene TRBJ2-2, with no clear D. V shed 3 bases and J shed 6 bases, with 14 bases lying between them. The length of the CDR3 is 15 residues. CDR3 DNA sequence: TGTGCCAGCAGTTTTTATAGGGTAGGGCCCGGGGAGCTGTTTTTT. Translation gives CASSFYRVGPGELFF.

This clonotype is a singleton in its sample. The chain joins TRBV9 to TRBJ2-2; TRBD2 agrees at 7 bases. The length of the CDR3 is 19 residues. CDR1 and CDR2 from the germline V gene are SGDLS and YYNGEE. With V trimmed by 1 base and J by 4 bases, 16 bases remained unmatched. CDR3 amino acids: CASSVPLVGGDGPTGELFF. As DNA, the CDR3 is TGTGCCAGCAGCGTACCTCTGGTGGGGGGGGACGGACCCACCGGGGAGCTGTTTTTT.

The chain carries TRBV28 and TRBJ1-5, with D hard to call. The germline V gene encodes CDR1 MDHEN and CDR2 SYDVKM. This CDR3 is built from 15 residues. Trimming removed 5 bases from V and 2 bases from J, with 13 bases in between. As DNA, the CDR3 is TGTGCCAGCAGTCTACTATTGGGCGGCAATCAGCCCCAGCATTTT. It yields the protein CASSLLLGGNQPQHF.

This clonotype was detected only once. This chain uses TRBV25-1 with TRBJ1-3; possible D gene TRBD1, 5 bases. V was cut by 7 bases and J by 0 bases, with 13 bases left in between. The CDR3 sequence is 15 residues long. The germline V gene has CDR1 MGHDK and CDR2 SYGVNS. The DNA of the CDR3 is TGTGCCAGCATCTCGGGCAGGGCCTCTGGAAACACCATATATTTT. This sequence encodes CASISGRASGNTIYF.

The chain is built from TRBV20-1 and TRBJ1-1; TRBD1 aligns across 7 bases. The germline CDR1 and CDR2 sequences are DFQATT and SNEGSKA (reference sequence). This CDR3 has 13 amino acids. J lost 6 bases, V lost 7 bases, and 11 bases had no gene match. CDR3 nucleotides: TGCAGTGTTCTACCGGGACAGTTACCTGAAGCTTTCTTT. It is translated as CSVLPGQLPEAFF.

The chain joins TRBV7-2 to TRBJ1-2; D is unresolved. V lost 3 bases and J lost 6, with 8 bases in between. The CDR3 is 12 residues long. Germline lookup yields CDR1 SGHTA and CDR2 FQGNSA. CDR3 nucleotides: TGTGCCAGCAGCTTCGGGGAGAATGGCTACACCTTC. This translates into CASSFGENGYTF.

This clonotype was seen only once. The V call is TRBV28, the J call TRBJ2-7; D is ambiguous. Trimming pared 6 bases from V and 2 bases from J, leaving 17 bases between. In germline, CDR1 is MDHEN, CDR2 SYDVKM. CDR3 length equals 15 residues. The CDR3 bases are TGTGCCAGCAGCCCCCGCCCGGATAGCACCTACGAGCAGTACTTC. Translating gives CASSPRPDSTYEQYF.

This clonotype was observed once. For the CDR3, the DNA is TGTGCCAGCAGCGTAGGAACTAGCGGTCCATACGAGCAGTACTTC. Its protein product is CASSVGTSGPYEQYF. This chain links TRBV9 with TRBJ2-7; the match to TRBD2 covers 8 bases. V dropped 0 bases and J dropped 4; count of bases not matched to a gene: 6. There are 15 residues in the CDR3. Looked up from germline, CDR1 is SGDLS and CDR2 is YYNGEE.

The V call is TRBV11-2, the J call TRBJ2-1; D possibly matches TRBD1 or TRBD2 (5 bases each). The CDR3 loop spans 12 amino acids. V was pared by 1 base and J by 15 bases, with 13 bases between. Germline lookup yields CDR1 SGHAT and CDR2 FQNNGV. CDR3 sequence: CASSLGGVVAFF. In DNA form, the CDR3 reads TGTGCCAGCAGCTTAGGAGGGGTCGTCGCGTTCTTC.

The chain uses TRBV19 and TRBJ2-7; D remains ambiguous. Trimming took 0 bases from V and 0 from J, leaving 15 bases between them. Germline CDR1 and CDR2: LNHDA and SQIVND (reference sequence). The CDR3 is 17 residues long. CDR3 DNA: TGTGCCAGTAGTATAGATTGGGCTAGTGCACCCTCCTACGAGCAGTACTTC. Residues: CASSIDWASAPSYEQYF.

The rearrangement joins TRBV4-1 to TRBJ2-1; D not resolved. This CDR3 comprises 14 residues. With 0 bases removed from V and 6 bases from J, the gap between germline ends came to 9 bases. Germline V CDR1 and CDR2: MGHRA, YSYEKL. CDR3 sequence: CASSQDLESNEQFF. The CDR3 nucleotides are TGCGCCAGCAGCCAAGATCTCGAGAGCAATGAGCAGTTCTTC.

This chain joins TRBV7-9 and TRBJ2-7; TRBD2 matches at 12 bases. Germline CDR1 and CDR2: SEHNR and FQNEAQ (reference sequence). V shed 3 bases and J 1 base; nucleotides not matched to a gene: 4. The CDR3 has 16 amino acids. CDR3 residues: CASSFLAGGPSYEQYF. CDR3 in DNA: TGTGCCAGCAGCTTCCTAGCGGGAGGGCCGTCCTACGAGCAGTACTTC.

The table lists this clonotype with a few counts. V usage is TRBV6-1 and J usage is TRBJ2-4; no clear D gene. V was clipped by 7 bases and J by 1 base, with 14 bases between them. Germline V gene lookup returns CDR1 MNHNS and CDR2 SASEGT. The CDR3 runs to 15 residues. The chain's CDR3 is CASMGKVSAKNIQYF. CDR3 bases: TGTGCCAGCATGGGCAAGGTGTCCGCCAAAAACATTCAGTACTTC.

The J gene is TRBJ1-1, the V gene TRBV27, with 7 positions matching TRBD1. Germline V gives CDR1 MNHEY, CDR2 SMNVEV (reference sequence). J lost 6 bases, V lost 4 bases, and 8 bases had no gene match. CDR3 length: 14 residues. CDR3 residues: CASSSQKTGSEAFF. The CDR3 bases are TGTGCCAGCAGTTCGCAAAAGACAGGGTCTGAAGCTTTCTTT.

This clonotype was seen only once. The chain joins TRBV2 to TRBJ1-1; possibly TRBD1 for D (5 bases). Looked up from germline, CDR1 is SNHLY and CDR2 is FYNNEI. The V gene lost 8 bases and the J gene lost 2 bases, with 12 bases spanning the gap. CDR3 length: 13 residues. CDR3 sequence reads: CASPSGANTEAFF. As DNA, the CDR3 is TGTGCCAGCCCATCCGGGGCAAACACTGAAGCTTTCTTT. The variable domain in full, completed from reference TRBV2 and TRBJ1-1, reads EPEVTQTPSHQVTQMGQEVILRCVPISNHLYFYWYRQILGQKVEFLVSFYNNEISEKSEIFDDQFSVERPDGSNFTLKIRSTKLEDSAMYFCASPSGANTEAFFGQGTRLTVV.

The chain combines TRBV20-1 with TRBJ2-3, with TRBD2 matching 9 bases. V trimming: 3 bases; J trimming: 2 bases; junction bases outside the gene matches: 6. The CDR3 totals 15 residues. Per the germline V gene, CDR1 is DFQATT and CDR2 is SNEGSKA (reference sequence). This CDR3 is CSARRVAGDTDTQYF. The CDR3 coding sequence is TGCAGTGCTAGGAGAGTAGCGGGGGACACAGATACGCAGTATTTT.

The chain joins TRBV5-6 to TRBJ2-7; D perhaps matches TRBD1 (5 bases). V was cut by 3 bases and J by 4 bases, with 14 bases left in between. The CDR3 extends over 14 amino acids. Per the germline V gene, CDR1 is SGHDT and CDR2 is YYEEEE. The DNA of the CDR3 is TGTGCCAGCAGCTCCTACGACAGCAGTTACGAGCAGTACTTC. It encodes CASSSYDSSYEQYF.

The CDR3 region is CASTRQGTDEAFF. The CDR3 region has the DNA TGTGCCAGCACCAGACAGGGGACGGATGAAGCTTTCTTT. The chain has TRBV5-5 and TRBJ1-1; TRBD1 agrees at 8 bases. This CDR3 contains 13 residues. The V gene end was trimmed by 6 bases and the J gene end by 7 bases; junction bases not matched to a gene: 8. CDR1 and CDR2 from the germline V gene are SGHKS and YYEKEE (reference sequence).

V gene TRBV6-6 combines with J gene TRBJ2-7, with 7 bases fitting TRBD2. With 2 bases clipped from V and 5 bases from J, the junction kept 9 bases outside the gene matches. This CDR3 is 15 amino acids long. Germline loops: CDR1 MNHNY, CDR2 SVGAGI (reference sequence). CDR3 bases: TGTGCCAGCAGTTACCGCGAGGGGAGGGTCCACGAGCAGTACTTC. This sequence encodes CASSYREGRVHEQYF.

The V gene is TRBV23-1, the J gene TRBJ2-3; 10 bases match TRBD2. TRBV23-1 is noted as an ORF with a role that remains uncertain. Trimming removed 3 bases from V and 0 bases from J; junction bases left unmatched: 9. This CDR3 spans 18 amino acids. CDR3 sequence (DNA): TGCGCCAGCAGTCATTCGGGACTAGCGATTGCTAGCACAGATACGCAGTATTTT. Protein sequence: CASSHSGLAIASTDTQYF.

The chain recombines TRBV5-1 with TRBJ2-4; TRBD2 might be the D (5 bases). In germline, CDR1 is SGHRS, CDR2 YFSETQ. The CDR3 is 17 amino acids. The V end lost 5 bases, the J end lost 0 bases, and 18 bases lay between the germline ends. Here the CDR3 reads CASRTGLTQRAKNIQYF. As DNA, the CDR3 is TGCGCCAGCAGAACTGGACTCACCCAAAGAGCCAAAAACATTCAGTACTTC.

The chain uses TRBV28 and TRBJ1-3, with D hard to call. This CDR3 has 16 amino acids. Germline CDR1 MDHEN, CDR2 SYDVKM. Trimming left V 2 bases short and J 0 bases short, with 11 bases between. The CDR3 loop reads CASSLAPSASGNTIYF. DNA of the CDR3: TGTGCCAGCAGTTTAGCCCCCTCGGCCTCTGGAAACACCATATATTTT.

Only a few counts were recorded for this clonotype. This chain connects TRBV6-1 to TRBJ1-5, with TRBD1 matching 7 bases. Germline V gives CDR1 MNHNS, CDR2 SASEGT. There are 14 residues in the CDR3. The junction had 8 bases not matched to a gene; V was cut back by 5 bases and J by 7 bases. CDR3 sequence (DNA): TGTGCCAGCAGTTTACAGGGGTTCGGACAGCCCCAGCATTTT. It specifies CASSLQGFGQPQHF.

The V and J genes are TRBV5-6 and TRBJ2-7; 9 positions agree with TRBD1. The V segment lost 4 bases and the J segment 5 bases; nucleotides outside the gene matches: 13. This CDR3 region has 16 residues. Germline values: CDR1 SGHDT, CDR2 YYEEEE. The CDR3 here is CASSPGTGLTRNEQYF. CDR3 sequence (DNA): TGTGCCAGCAGCCCGGGGACAGGGCTTACGAGAAACGAGCAGTACTTC.

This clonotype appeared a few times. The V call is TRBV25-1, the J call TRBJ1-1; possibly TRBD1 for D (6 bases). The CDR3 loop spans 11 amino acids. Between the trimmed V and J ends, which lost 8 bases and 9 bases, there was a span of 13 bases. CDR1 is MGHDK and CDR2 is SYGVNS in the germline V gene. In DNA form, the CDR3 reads TGTGCCAGCGGGCGGGGGGGGCAAGCTTTCTTT. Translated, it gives CASGRGGQAFF.